Included here is one T cell receptor (beta chain) sequence, with context. The source of the sample is a study of patients and donors after allogeneic stem cell transplantation. TCRdb re-analysed the RT-PCR reads in MiXCR, keeping a single row per CDR3 protein. The top ten hold around 3% of the sample, which has 150,000 to 200,000 distinct CDR3 sequences, over 25% seen once. Germline V gene sequence: CDR1 MNHEY, CDR2 SVGAGI. CDR3 length: 13 amino acids. V was shortened by 5 bases and J by 7 bases, with 9 bases between the two germline ends. This rearrangement joins TRBV6-5 to TRBJ1-6, with D tentatively TRBD1 (5 bases). The sequence was collected from a human donor who was either an allogeneic HSCT recipient or a stem cell or donor lymphocyte infusion donor (not recorded which). It is not recorded whose cells these are; they may come from a transplant donor. The source material was blood, either unsorted or a sorted T cell fraction (not recorded which). CDR3 coding DNA: TGTGCCAGCAGTAGGGGCCTCAATTCACCCCTCCACTTT. Translation: CASSRGLNSPLHF.